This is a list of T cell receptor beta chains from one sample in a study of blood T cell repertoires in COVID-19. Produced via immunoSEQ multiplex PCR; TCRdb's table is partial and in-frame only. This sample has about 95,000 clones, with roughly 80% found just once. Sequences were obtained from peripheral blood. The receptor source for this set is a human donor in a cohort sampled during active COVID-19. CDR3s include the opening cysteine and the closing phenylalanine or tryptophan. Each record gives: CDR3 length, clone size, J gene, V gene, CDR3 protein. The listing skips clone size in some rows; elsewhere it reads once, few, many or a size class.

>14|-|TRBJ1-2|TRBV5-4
CASSLLAGDYGYTF
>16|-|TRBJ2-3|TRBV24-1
CATSDQRTATLNTQYF
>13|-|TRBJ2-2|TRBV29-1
CSVQKGDTGELFF
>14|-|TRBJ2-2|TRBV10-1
CATRTGRNTGELFF
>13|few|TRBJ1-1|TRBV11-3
CASSLGGDTEAFF
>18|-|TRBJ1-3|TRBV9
CASSVGGTGRRSGNTIYF
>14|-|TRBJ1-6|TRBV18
CASSQDRYNSPLHF
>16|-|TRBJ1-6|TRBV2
CASVRDSSIYNSPLHF
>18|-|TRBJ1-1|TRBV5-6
CASSLRVSGIPSNTEAFF
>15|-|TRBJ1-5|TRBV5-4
CASSEDRGRNQPQHF
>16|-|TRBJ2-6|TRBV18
CASSPLTGLGANVLTF
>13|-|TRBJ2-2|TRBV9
CASSVGETGELFF
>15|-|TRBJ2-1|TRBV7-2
CASSRPTGGPFEQFF
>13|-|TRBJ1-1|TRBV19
CASSRGRNTEAFF
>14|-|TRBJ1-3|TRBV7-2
CASSPGTGGNTIYF
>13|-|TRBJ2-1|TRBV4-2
CASSSFTYNEQFF
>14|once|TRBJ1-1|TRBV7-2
CASRQQGANTEAFF
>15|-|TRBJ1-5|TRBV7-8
CASSIGTQGNQPQHF
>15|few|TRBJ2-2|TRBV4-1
CASSQDQGLAGELFF
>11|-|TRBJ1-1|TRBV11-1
CASSFGFVTFF
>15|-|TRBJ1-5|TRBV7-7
CASSCSGYSNQPQHF
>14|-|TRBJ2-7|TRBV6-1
CASSDRTRIYEQYF
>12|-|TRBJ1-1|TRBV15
CATSRGTGSAFF
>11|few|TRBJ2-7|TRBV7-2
CASSLTFEQYF
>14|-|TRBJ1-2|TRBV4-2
CASTRTGTERGYTF
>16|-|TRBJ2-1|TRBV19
CASSMSSGRARNEQFF
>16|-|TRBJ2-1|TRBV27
CASSLRSAGGRNEQFF
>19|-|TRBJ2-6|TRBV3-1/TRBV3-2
CASSPPGQGLSHGANVLTF
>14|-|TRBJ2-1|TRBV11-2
CASSTQGGRNEQFF
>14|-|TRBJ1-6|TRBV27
CASSFHRDNSPLHF
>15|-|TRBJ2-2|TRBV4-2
CASSWASADTGELFF
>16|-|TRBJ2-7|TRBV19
CASSSQAGGRSYEQYF
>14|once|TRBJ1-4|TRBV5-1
CASSWGQGVEKLFF
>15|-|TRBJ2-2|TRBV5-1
CASSWTSGNTGELFF
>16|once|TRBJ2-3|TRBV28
CASSLPGGPRTDTQYF
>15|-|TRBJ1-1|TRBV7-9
CASSLGVESDTEAFF
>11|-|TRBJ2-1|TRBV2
CASSEWGEQFF
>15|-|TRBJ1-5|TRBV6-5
CASRETGGLNQPQHF
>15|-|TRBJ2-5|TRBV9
CASSAFTGTQETQYF
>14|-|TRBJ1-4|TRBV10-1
CASSGGATNEKLFF
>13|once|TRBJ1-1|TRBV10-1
CASSLDRAAEAFF
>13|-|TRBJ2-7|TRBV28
CASSLGTAYEQYF
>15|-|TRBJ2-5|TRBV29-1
CSVEGLAGGPETQYF
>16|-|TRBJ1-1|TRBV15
CATSRGRESLNTEAFF
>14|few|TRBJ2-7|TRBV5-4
CASSLGQGGYEQYF
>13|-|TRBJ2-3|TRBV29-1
CSVDTGNTDTQYF
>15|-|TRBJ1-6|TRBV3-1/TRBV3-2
CASSQGTGGNSPLHF
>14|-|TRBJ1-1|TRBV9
CASSAPPRGTEAFF
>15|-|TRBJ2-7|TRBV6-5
CASSYSDRAYNEQYF
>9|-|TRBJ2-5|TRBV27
CASEETQYF
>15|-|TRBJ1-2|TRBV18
CASSPRLGQFYGYTF
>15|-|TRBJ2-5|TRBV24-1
CATSDLTSGWETQYF
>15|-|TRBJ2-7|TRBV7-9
CASSLAGTSPYEQYF